This T cell receptor beta chain was sequenced for a study of blood T cell repertoires in COVID-19. Overall study context: There were acute and convalescent COVID-19 samples, and they came from the United States, Italy and Spain. PBMCs, B-cell-depleted T cells, or T cells were the source of the cDNA or gDNA that made up the material.

As originally analysed: From reference gene primer amplification, estimates of nucleated cell counts were derived. TCRdb's copy holds only in-frame clones and misses some; the assay was immunoSEQ multiplex PCR. V, J and clone size are taken as reported in that table, and D and trimming were inferred from the DNA itself. Altogether 120,000 or so clones are present, over 60% being singletons, with the ten largest covering roughly 6.2%. CDR1 is MNHNY and CDR2 is SVGAGI in the germline V gene (reference sequence). V dropped 5 bases and J dropped 6 bases, with 19 bases sitting between them. The CDR3 is made up of 15 amino acids.

This receptor was identified in a man between 70 and 80 years old with acute or convalescent COVID-19. The chain has TRBV6-6 and TRBJ1-2; D may be TRBD1 (6 bases). Sequencing was done on a sample of peripheral blood. The CDR3 DNA reads TGTGCCAGCAGTATAAGGGCCGGACAGCCTAATGGCTACACCTTC. Encoded protein: CASSIRAGQPNGYTF.